This TCR beta chain appears in the sequencing data of a study of CD8 T cells in Susac syndrome. J was trimmed by 10 bases and V by 2 bases; bases with no gene match: 14. This CDR3 has 18 amino acids. RNA, at about 0.5 to 1 ug, was reverse transcribed with random hexamers. From the immunoSEQ multiplex PCR reads, TCRdb called clonotypes with MiXCR, one entry per CDR3 protein. The sample carries some 150,000 distinct CDR3 sequences, roughly 95% recorded once. Sequenced material: CD4+ T cells from PBMCs. This TCR derives from a human donor with Susac syndrome. The chain recombines TRBV23-1 with TRBJ1-6; 10 bases align to TRBD1. TRBV23-1 falls under the ORF class, with uncertain function. CDR3 bases: TGCGCCAGCAGTCAACCCCAGGGGTATGGACAGGGGGAGTCACCCCTCCACTTT. The encoded protein is CASSQPQGYGQGESPLHF.